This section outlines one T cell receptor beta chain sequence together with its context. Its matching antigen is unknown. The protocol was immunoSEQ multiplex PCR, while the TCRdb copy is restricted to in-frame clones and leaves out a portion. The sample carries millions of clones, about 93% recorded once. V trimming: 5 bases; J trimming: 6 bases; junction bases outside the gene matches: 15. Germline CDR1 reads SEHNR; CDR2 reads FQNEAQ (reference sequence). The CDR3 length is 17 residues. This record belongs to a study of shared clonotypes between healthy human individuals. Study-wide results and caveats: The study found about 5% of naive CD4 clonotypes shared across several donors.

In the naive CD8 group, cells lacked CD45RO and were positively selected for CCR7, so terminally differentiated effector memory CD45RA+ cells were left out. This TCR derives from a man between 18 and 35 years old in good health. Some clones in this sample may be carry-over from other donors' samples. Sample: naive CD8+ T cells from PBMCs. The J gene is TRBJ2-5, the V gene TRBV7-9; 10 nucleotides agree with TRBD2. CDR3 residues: CASSPPLPSGSVQTQYF. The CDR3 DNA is TGTGCCAGCAGCCCACCTCTCCCTAGCGGGAGTGTGCAGACCCAGTACTTC. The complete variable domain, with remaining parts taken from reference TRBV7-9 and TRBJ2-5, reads DTGVSQNPRHKITKRGQNVTFRCDPISEHNRLYWYRQTLGQGPEFLTYFQNEAQLEKSRLLSDRFSAERPKGSFSTLEIQRTEQGDSAMYLCASSPPLPSGSVQTQYFGPGTRLLVL.